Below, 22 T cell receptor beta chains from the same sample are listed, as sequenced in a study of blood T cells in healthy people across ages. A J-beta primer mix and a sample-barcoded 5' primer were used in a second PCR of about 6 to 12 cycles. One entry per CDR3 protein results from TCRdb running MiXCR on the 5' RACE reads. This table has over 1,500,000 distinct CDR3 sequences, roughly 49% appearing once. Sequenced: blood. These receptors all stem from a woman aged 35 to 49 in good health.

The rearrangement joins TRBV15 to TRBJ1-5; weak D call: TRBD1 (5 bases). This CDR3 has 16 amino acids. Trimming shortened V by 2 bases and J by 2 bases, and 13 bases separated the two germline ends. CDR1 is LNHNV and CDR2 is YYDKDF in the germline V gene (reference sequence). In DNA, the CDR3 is TGTGCCACCAGCAGATCCAGGGTCATGGGCAATCAGCCCCAGCATTTT. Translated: CATSRSRVMGNQPQHF.

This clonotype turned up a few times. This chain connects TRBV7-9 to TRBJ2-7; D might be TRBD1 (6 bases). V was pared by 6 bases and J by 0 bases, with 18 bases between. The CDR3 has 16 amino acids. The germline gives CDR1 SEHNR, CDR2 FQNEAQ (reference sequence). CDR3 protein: CASRPGNRVTSYEQYF. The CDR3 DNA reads TGTGCCAGCAGACCAGGGAACAGGGTCACCTCCTACGAGCAGTACTTC. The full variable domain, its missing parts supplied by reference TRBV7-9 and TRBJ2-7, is DTGVSQNPRHKITKRGQNVTFRCDPISEHNRLYWYRQTLGQGPEFLTYFQNEAQLEKSRLLSDRFSAERPKGSFSTLEIQRTEQGDSAMYLCASRPGNRVTSYEQYFGPGTRLTVT.

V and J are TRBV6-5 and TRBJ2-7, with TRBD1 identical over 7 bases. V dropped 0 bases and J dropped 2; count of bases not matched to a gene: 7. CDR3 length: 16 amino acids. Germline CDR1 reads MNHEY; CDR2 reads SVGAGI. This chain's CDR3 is CASSYSIGQVAYEQYF. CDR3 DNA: TGTGCCAGCAGTTACTCGATAGGACAGGTTGCCTACGAGCAGTACTTC.

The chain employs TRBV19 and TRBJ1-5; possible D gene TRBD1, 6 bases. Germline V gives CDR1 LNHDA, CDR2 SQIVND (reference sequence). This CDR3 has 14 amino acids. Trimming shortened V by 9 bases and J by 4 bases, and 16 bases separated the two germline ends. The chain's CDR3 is CASQETGINQPQHF. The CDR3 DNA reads TGTGCCAGCCAAGAAACAGGGATTAATCAGCCCCAGCATTTT. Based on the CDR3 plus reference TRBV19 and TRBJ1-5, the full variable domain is DGGITQSPKYLFRKEGQNVTLSCEQNLNHDAMYWYRQDPGQGLRLIYYSQIVNDFQKGDIAEGYSVSREKKESFPLTVTSAQKNPTAFYLCASQETGINQPQHFGDGTRLSIL.

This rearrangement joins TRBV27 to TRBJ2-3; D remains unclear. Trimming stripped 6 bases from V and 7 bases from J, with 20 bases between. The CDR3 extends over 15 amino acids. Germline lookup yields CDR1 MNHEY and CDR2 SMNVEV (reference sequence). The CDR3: CASRSRNSDVYTQYF. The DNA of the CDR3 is TGTGCCAGCAGATCCCGGAATTCTGACGTTTATACGCAGTATTTT.

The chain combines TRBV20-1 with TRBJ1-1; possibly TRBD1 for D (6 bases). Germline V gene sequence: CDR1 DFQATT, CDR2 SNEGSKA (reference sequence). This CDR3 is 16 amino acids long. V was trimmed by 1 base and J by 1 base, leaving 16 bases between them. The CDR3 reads CSARAPGAPGNTEAFF. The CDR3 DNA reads TGCAGTGCTAGAGCCCCGGGGGCCCCAGGGAACACTGAAGCTTTCTTT.

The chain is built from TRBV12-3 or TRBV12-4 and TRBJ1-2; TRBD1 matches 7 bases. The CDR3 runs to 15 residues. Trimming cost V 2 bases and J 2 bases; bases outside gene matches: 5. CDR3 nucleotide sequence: TGTGCCAGCAGTTTACCGGACAGGCTAAACTATGGCTACACCTTC. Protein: CASSLPDRLNYGYTF.

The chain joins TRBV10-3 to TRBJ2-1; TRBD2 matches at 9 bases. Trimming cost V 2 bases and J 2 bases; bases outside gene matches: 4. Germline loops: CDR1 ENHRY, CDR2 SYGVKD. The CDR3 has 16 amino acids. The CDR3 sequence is CAISENSGGPYNEQFF. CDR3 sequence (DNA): TGTGCCATCAGTGAGAATAGCGGGGGACCCTACAATGAGCAGTTCTTC.

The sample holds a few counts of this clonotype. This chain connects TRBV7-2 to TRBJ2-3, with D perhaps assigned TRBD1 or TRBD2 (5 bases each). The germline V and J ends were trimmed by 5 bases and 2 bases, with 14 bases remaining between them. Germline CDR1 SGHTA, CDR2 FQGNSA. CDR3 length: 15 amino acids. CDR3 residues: CASSQMGRNTDTQYF. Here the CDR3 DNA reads TGTGCCAGCAGCCAAATGGGACGGAACACAGATACGCAGTATTTT.

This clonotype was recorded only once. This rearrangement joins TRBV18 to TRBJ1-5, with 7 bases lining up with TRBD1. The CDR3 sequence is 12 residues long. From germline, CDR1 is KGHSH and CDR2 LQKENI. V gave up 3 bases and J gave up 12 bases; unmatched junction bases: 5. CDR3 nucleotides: TGTGCCAGCTCACCCGACAGGGTAGACCAGCATTTT. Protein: CASSPDRVDQHF. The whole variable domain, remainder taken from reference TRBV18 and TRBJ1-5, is NAGVMQNPRHLVRRRGQEARLRCSPMKGHSHVYWYRQLPEEGLKFMVYLQKENIIDESGMPKERFSAEFPKEGPSILRIQQVVRGDSAAYFCASSPDRVDQHFGDGTRLSIL.

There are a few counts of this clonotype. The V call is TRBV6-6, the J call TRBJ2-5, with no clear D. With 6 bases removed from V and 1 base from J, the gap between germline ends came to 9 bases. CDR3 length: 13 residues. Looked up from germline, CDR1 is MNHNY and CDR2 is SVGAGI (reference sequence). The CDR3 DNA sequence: TGTGCCAGCAGGGATTTTCGCCAAGAGACCCAGTACTTC. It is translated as CASRDFRQETQYF.

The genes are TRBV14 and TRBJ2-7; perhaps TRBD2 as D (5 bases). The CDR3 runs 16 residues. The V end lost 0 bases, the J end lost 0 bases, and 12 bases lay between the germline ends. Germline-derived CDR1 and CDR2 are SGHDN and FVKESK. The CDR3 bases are TGTGCCAGCAGCCAAGATTTCGGAGGCTTCTCCTACGAGCAGTACTTC. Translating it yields CASSQDFGGFSYEQYF.

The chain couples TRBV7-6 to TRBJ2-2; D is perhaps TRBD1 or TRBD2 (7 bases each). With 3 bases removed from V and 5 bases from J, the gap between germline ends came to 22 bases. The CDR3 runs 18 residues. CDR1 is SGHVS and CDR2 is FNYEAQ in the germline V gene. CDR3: CASSLGGGARSMTGELFF. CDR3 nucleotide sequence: TGTGCCAGCAGCTTGGGAGGGGGCGCTCGGAGTATGACCGGGGAGCTGTTTTTT.

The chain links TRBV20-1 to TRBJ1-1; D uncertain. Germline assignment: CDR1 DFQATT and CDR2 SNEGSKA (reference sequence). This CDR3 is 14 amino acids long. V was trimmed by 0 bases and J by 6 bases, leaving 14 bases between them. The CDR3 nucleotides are TGCAGTGCTAGAGATGGACTTGGAGGACCTGAAGCTTTCTTT. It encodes CSARDGLGGPEAFF.

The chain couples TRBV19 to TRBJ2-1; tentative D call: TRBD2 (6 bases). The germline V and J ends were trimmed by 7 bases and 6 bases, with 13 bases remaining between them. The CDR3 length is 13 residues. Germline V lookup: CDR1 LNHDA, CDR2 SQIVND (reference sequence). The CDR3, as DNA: TGTGCCAGTAATGGACTAAAGGGCAATGAGCAGTTCTTC. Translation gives CASNGLKGNEQFF.

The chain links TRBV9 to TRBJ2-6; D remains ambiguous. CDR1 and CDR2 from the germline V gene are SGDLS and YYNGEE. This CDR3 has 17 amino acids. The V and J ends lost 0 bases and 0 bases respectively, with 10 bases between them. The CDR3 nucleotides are TGTGCCAGCAGCGTAGACGCAGTTTTCTCTGGGGCCAACGTCCTGACTTTC. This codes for CASSVDAVFSGANVLTF.

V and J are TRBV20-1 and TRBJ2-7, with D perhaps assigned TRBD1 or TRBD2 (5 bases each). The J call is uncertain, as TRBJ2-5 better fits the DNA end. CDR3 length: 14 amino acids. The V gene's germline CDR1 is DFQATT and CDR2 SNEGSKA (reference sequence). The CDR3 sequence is CSARDTGPAGTQYF. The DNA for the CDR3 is TGCAGTGCTAGAGATACGGGGCCTGCGGGGACCCAGTACTTC.

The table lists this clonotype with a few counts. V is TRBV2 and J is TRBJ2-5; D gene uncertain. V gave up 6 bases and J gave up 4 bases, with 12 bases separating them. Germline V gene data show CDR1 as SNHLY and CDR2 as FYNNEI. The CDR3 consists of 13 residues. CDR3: CASRADALETQYF. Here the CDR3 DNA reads TGTGCCAGCAGGGCTGATGCGTTAGAGACCCAGTACTTC.

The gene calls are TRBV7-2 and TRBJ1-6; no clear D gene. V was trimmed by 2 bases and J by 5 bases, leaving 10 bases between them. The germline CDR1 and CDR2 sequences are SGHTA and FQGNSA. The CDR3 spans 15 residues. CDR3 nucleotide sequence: TGTGCCAGCAGCTTAAAACGGCGGGATAATTCACCCCTCCACTTT. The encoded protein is CASSLKRRDNSPLHF.

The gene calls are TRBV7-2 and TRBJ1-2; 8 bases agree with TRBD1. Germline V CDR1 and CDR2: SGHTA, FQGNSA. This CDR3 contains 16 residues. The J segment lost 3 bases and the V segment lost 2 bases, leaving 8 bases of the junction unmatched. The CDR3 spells CASSLSPTGEDYGYTF. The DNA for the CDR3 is TGTGCCAGCAGCTTATCCCCGACAGGGGAGGACTATGGCTACACCTTC.

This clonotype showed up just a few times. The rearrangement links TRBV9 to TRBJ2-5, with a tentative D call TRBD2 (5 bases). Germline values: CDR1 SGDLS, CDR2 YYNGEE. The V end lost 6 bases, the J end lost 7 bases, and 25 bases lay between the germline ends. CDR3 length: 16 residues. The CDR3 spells CASNVGVDGDLGTQYF. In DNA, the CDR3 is TGTGCCAGCAACGTGGGTGTGGACGGGGATCTAGGGACCCAGTACTTC. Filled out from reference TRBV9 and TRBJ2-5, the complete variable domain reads DSGVTQTPKHLITATGQRVTLRCSPRSGDLSVYWYQQSLDQGLQFLIQYYNGEERAKGNILERFSAQQFPDLHSELNLSSLELGDSALYFCASNVGVDGDLGTQYFGPGTRLLVL.

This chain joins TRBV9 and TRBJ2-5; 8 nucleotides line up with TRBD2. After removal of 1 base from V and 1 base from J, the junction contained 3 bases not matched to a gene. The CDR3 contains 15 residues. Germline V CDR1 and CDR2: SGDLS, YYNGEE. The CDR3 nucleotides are TGTGCCAGCAGCGTAATAGCGGGGCTCCAAGAGACCCAGTACTTC. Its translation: CASSVIAGLQETQYF.